This T cell receptor beta chain was recorded in a study of T cell repertoires in cytomegalovirus infection. At the level of the study: Indicated by public TCR beta signatures were CMV infection and matching HLA type. Notes on the study in general: The ex vivo response showed dominance by HLA-C-restricted CMV-specific TCR beta clonotypes. Carriers of CMV plus the relevant HLA were identified by cumulative public TCR beta family frequency.

Trimming left V 5 bases short and J 5 bases short, with 16 bases between. The CDR3 consists of 14 residues. Germline loops: CDR1 DFQATT, CDR2 SNEGSKA (reference sequence). Concerning this clonotype: Its antigen is not known. A read error may explain this, as a much larger clone is one base away.

In TCRdb, the reads were re-called with MiXCR into one record per CDR3 protein. Of 310,000 or so distinct CDR3 sequences in the sample, around 10% are singletons; the top ten hold approximately 2.3%. V gene TRBV20-1 combines with J gene TRBJ2-1; maybe TRBD2 (5 bases). The sample taken for sequencing was PBMCs. The TCR was taken from a human donor in good health (CMV status not recorded). Some clones in this sample may be carry-over from other donors' samples. The CDR3 region has the DNA TGCAGTGCTGGACCAGCGGCGTCCCACAATGAGCAGTTCTTC. Encoded protein: CSAGPAASHNEQFF.